This TCR beta chain appears in the sequencing data of a study of T-cell memory formation after mild COVID-19. On the study more broadly: Clustering of TCRs was largely donor specific. Whole-study results and caveats: There were some responding clones in pre-infection memory, which suggested that cross-reactive memory had joined.

One entry per CDR3 protein results from TCRdb running MiXCR on the 5' RACE reads. The profile shows hundreds of thousands of distinct CDR3 sequences, 15% of them singletons. About this clonotype: The antigen remains undetermined.

The TCR originated in a man aged 18 to 30 who had mild COVID-19 (a few samples of this study predate the infection). Cell type and time point are not known. The sequencing input was PBMCs or a T cell subset sorted from them (not recorded which).

The CDR3 is CASRGDRGPRQPQHF. The CDR3 DNA reads TGTGCCAGCAGGGGGGACAGGGGGCCTCGTCAGCCCCAGCATTTT. J is TRBJ1-5 and V is TRBV6-2 or TRBV6-3; 12 nucleotides align to TRBD1. Germline CDR1 and CDR2: MNHEY and SVGEGT. There are 15 residues in the CDR3. V trimming: 6 bases; J trimming: 6 bases; junction bases outside the gene matches: 6.